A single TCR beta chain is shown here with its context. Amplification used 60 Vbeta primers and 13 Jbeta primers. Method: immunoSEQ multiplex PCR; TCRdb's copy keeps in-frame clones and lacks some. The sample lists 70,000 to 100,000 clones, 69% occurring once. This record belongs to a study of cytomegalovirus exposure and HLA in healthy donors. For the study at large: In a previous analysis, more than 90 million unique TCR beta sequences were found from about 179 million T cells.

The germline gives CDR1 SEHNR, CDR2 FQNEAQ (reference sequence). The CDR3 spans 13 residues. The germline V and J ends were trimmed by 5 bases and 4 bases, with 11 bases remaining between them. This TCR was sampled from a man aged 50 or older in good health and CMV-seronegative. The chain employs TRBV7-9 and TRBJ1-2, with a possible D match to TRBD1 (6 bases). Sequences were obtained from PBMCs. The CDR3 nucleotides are TGTGCCAGCAGCCCACAGGGTGGCTATGGCTACACCTTC. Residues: CASSPQGGYGYTF.